The 17 T cell receptor beta chains presented below share a single source sample, sequenced in a study of a mutant IDH1 vaccine in newly diagnosed glioma. Generated by immunoSEQ multiplex PCR, the TCRdb table keeps only in-frame clones and is missing some. The table has around 69,000 clones, roughly 86% seen once. The antigens of these receptors remain unknown. Sample time point: week 35, safety follow-up. Doses comprised 300 ug of mutant IDH1 20-mer peptide each, plus topical imiquimod. Source: PBMCs, taken from a glioma patient whose treatment included an IDH1 peptide vaccine. These receptors were taken from a man under 40 with glioma.

The chain uses TRBV7-7 and TRBJ2-3; no definite D call. The CDR3 is 12 residues long. CDR1 SSHAT and CDR2 FNYEAQ come from the germline V gene (reference sequence). Deletions cut 1 base from V and 4 bases from J, with 3 bases between. As DNA, the CDR3 is TGTGCCAGCAGCTTAGGGCCAGATACGCAGTATTTT. This codes for CASSLGPDTQYF. The full variable domain, with the rest looked up from reference TRBV7-7 and TRBJ2-3, is GAGVSQSPRYKVTKRGQDVTLRCDPISSHATLYWYQQALGQGPEFLTYFNYEAQPDKSGLPSDRFSAERPEGSISTLTIQRTEQRDSAMYRCASSLGPDTQYFGPGTRLTVL.

In DNA, the CDR3 is TGTGCCAGCGGAAAGGTCCAGCGGGAACATCTTGGAAGGAAGAACGAGCAGTACTTC. Amino acids: CASGKVQREHLGRKNEQYF. V and J are TRBV28 and TRBJ2-7; TRBD2 matches 7 bases. CDR1 and CDR2 (germline): MDHEN, SYDVKM. V shed 8 bases and J 5 bases; nucleotides not matched to a gene: 27. This CDR3 is 19 amino acids long.

This clone turned up a few times. The chain uses TRBV28 and TRBJ2-2; D remains unclear. The ends were cut back, 3 bases at V and 3 bases at J, with 5 bases in the middle. The CDR3 sequence is 13 residues long. Germline CDR1 and CDR2: MDHEN and SYDVKM. The CDR3 loop reads CASSFAYTGELFF. The CDR3 nucleotides are TGTGCCAGCAGTTTTGCTTACACCGGGGAGCTGTTTTTT.

CDR3 sequence: CASSLVGSGNEKLFF. DNA for the CDR3: TGTGCCAGCAGCTTGGTTGGTAGCGGTAATGAAAAACTGTTTTTT. The chain has TRBV5-8 and TRBJ1-4; D remains ambiguous. CDR1 and CDR2 (germline): SGHTS, YDEGEE. Between the trimmed V and J ends, which lost 0 bases and 4 bases, there was a span of 10 bases. The CDR3 contains 15 residues.

This chain connects TRBV9 to TRBJ1-2; D remains unclear. V lost 4 bases to trimming and J lost 0 bases, with 16 bases between them. The germline V gene encodes CDR1 SGDLS and CDR2 YYNGEE. The CDR3 has 16 amino acids. For the CDR3, the DNA is TGTGCCAGCAGCATCTCGAAGGGAGGAACTAACTATGGCTACACCTTC. Its translation is CASSISKGGTNYGYTF.

The chain employs TRBV4-1 and TRBJ2-4, with 7 positions matching TRBD2. This CDR3 spans 15 amino acids. Germline assignment: CDR1 MGHRA and CDR2 YSYEKL. The junction had 5 bases not matched to a gene; V was cut back by 1 base and J by 5 bases. The DNA of the CDR3 is TGCGCCAGCAGCCAAGTGGGGCTAGCGGAAAACATTCAGTACTTC. As protein: CASSQVGLAENIQYF.

J is TRBJ2-7 and V is TRBV28, with D possibly matching TRBD1 (6 bases). Trimming removed 7 bases from V and 6 bases from J, with 16 bases in between. This CDR3 has 13 amino acids. Germline lookup yields CDR1 MDHEN and CDR2 SYDVKM. The CDR3 is CASKDTQGFEQYF. In nucleotides, the CDR3 is TGTGCCAGCAAAGACACACAGGGATTCGAGCAGTACTTC.

The chain links TRBV27 to TRBJ2-3; TRBD1 matches at 11 bases. The CDR3 is 16 residues long. Per the germline V gene, CDR1 is MNHEY and CDR2 is SMNVEV (reference sequence). The ends lost 7 bases at V and 5 bases at J; junction bases unmatched: 11. In nucleotides, the CDR3 is TGTGCCAGCACCGATTATGGACAGGGGGCAAGAGATACGCAGTATTTT. Amino acids: CASTDYGQGARDTQYF.

The V gene is TRBV30, the J gene TRBJ2-1, with D tentatively TRBD2 (6 bases). V was clipped by 2 bases and J by 6 bases, with 14 bases between them. The CDR3 has 14 residues. Germline CDR1 reads GTSNPN; CDR2 reads SVGIG (reference sequence). The CDR3 loop reads CAWSLTSFINEQFF. DNA for the CDR3: TGTGCCTGGAGTTTGACTAGTTTCATCAATGAGCAGTTCTTC.

This clone occurred once. For the CDR3, the DNA is TGTGCCAGCAGCGCACAGGGGGTTTACGAGCAGTACTTC. Encoded protein: CASSAQGVYEQYF. V is TRBV11-2 and J is TRBJ2-7, with 8 bases aligning to TRBD1. CDR3 length equals 13 residues. V was pared by 5 bases and J by 4 bases, with 4 bases of the junction left unmatched. Per the germline V gene, CDR1 is SGHAT and CDR2 is FQNNGV.

In DNA, the CDR3 is TGCGCCAGCAGTCTCGGCGGGGCCAGTTTTGAGCAGTTCTTC. Amino acid sequence: CASSLGGASFEQFF. The chain joins TRBV5-1 to TRBJ2-1; D is possibly TRBD2 (6 bases). V lost 5 bases and J 9 bases, leaving 18 bases between the germline ends. The germline CDR1 and CDR2 sequences are SGHRS and YFSETQ. The CDR3 runs 14 residues.

The rearrangement uses TRBV4-3 and TRBJ2-3, with 10 bases fitting TRBD1. The junction had 4 bases not matched to a gene; V was cut back by 1 base and J by 9 bases. Germline CDR1 is LGHNA and CDR2 is YSLEER. This CDR3 has 14 amino acids. The CDR3 sequence is CASSQGDRGRTQYF. The CDR3 DNA reads TGCGCCAGCAGCCAAGGGGACAGGGGTCGAACGCAGTATTTT.

This clone appeared once. V usage is TRBV5-1 and J usage is TRBJ1-4; D is unclear. The CDR3 is 13 residues long. The V end was cut by 7 bases, the J end by 4 bases, with 11 bases between. Germline CDR1 SGHRS, CDR2 YFSETQ. This chain's CDR3 is CASSLRFNEKLFF. The CDR3, as DNA: TGCGCCAGCTCGCTCCGCTTTAATGAAAAACTGTTTTTT.

V usage is TRBV27 and J usage is TRBJ2-1, with D unclear. Looked up from germline, CDR1 is MNHEY and CDR2 is SMNVEV (reference sequence). The CDR3 extends over 14 amino acids. Trimming shortened V by 4 bases and J by 5 bases, and 12 bases separated the two germline ends. The CDR3 loop is CASSSSGPHNEQFF. In DNA, the CDR3 is TGTGCCAGCAGTTCCTCCGGGCCACACAATGAGCAGTTCTTC.

The chain carries TRBV2 and TRBJ2-7; D not resolved. The CDR3 length is 13 residues. V lost 7 bases to trimming and J lost 2 bases, with 12 bases between them. Germline CDR1 reads SNHLY; CDR2 reads FYNNEI. The CDR3 coding sequence is TGTGCCAGCACGAAGGAAAGAACCTACGAGCAGTACTTC. It translates to CASTKERTYEQYF.

This clone was counted a single time. The gene calls are TRBV18 and TRBJ1-2; D gene uncertain. Germline V gives CDR1 KGHSH, CDR2 LQKENI. The CDR3 runs to 13 residues. The V gene lost 1 base and the J gene lost 3 bases, with 6 bases spanning the gap. CDR3 sequence (DNA): TGTGCCAGCTCACCACAGCCTGACTATGGCTACACCTTC. Its translation: CASSPQPDYGYTF.

This sequence joins TRBV4-1 and TRBJ1-1; weak D call: TRBD1 (5 bases). The CDR3 is made up of 16 amino acids. Germline values: CDR1 MGHRA, CDR2 YSYEKL. Trimming removed 1 base from V and 4 bases from J, with 16 bases in between. The CDR3 loop is CASSQGKAGGGTEAFF. CDR3 DNA sequence: TGCGCCAGCAGCCAAGGGAAGGCGGGGGGTGGCACTGAAGCTTTCTTT.